This section outlines one TCR beta chain sequence together with its context. Antigen: not known. This CDR3 is 14 amino acids long. Germline-derived CDR1 and CDR2 are SGHVS and FQNEAQ. V dropped 3 bases and J dropped 3; count of bases not matched to a gene: 3. Use of 60 Vbeta and 13 Jbeta primers characterized the PCR. TCRdb's table, derived via immunoSEQ multiplex PCR, lists solely in-frame clones and lacks some. The listing contains tens of thousands of clones. This entry belongs to a study of cytomegalovirus exposure and HLA in healthy donors. The study's findings and limits: The authors enumerated over 150 TCR beta chains as linked to cytomegalovirus.

The clonotype was recovered from a man between 50 and 59 years old in good health and CMV-seropositive. Sequenced material: PBMCs. This chain joins TRBV7-8 and TRBJ2-7; 9 bases match TRBD1. For the CDR3, the DNA is TGTGCCAGCAGCTTTCTGACAGGGGGCTACGAGCAGTACTTC. Its protein product is CASSFLTGGYEQYF.